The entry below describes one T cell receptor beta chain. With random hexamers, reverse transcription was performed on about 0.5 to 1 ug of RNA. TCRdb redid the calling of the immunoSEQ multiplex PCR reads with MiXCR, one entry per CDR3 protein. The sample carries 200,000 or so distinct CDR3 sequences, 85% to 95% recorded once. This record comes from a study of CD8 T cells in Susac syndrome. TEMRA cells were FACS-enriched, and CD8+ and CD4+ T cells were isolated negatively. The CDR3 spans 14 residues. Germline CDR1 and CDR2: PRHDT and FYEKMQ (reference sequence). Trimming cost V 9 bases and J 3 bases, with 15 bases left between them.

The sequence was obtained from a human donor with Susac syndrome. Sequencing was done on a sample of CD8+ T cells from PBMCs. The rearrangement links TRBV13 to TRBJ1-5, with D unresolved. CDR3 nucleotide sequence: TGTGCCAGTTCATCGGCAGGCCTCAATCAGCCCCAGCATTTT. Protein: CASSSAGLNQPQHF.